This T cell receptor beta chain derives from a study of blood T cell repertoires in COVID-19. Looking at the study overall: Sources were T cells, B-cell-depleted T cells, or PBMCs; the material itself was cDNA or gDNA.

In the authors' methods: Amplification with reference gene primers provided the estimates of nucleated cell counts. Sequencing was performed with immunoSEQ multiplex PCR; in TCRdb, only in-frame clones are kept and a portion is missing. That table gives V, J and clone size, and the DNA gave D and trimming. The sample has approximately 21,000 clones, over 85% seen once. This CDR3 has 15 amino acids. V lost 0 bases to trimming and J lost 8 bases, with 16 bases between them. CDR1 SEHNR and CDR2 FQNEAQ come from the germline V gene (reference sequence). This TCR derives from a woman older than 75 with active COVID-19. The chain couples TRBV7-9 to TRBJ1-1; perhaps TRBD1 as D (5 bases). The material sequenced was peripheral blood. CDR3 amino acids: CASSLAIAGWGEAFF. The CDR3 DNA reads TGTGCCAGCAGCTTAGCGATCGCAGGGTGGGGCGAAGCTTTCTTT.